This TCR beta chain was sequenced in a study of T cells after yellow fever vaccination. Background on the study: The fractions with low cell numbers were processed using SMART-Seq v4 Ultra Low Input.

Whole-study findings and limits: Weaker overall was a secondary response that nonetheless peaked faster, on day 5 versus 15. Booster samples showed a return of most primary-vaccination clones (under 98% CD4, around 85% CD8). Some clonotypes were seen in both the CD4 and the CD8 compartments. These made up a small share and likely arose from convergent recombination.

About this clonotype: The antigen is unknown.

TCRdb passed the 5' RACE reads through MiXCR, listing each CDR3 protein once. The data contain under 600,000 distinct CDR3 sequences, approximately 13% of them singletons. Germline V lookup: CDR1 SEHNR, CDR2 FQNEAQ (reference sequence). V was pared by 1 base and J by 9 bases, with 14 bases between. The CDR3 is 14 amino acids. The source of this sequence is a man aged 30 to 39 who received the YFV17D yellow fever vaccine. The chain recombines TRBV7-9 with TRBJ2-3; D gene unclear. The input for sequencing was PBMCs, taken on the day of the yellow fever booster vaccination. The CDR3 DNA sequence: TGTGCCAGCAGCTTAGGAGCTAGGCGGCGAACGCAGTATTTT. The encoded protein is CASSLGARRRTQYF.